Listed below are T cell receptor beta chains from one sample, sequenced in a study of shared clonotypes between healthy human individuals. Profiled with immunoSEQ multiplex PCR; TCRdb holds only in-frame clones, not every one. The sample comprises fewer than 1.8 million clones, approximately 98.5% of which are singletons, and roughly 0.36% rests with the top ten. The sequencing input was naive CD4+ T cells sorted from blood. The source is a man aged 25-40 years in good health. Each CDR3 is given with its conserved first and last residue. A D gene is named only where the DNA matches it firmly. Expanded clones get a size class; other rows say once, few or many, or leave the size out.

j_call d_call clone_size v_call cdr3_nt cdr3_aa
TRBJ2-1 TRBD2 once TRBV10-3 TGTGCCATCAGTGACCTTGGGGGGGGTGAGCAGTTCTTC CAISDLGGGEQFF
TRBJ2-5 NA NA TRBV9 TGTGCCAGCAGCGGGAGGGGCCGGGGGCTTGAGACCCAGTACTTC CASSGRGRGLETQYF
TRBJ2-7 TRBD2 NA TRBV5-5 TGTGCCAGCAGACCTCTAGCGGGGAGCTCCTACGAGCAGTACTTC CASRPLAGSSYEQYF
TRBJ2-3 NA NA TRBV10-3 TGTGCCATCAGGGTCACAGATACGCAGTATTTT CAIRVTDTQYF
TRBJ1-2 TRBD1 NA TRBV28 TGTGCCAGCAGTTCACCTCAGGGGGGCGGCTATGGCTACACCTTC CASSSPQGGGYGYTF
TRBJ2-3 TRBD2 NA TRBV29-1 TGCAGCGTTGGCGGGACTATCACAGATACGCAGTATTTT CSVGGTITDTQYF
TRBJ2-7 NA NA TRBV6-5 TGTGCCAGCAGTTATATAGGGGCCTCCTACTACGAGCAGTACTTC CASSYIGASYYEQYF
TRBJ1-5 TRBD1 NA TRBV6-5 TGTGCCAGCGGGAACGACAGGGGCCAGCCCCAGCATTTT CASGNDRGQPQHF
TRBJ2-7 NA NA TRBV5-1 TGCGCCAGCAGCTTGAAAACAGTCGCTTCCTACGAGCAGTACTTC CASSLKTVASYEQYF
TRBJ1-4 NA NA TRBV29-1 TGCAGCGTTGTCGCGGGGTTCACTAATGAAAAACTGTTTTTT CSVVAGFTNEKLFF
TRBJ2-7 TRBD2 NA TRBV28 TGTGCCAGCAGTTTTCAGCGACTAGCGGGAAACCGGTACGAGCAGTACTTC CASSFQRLAGNRYEQYF
TRBJ1-1 NA once TRBV9 TGTGCCAGCAGCGAGTCCCCCATCTGGGACACTGAAGCTTTCTTT CASSESPIWDTEAFF
TRBJ2-7 NA NA TRBV27 TGTGCCAGCAGCAAGGGACGGAAGATACCTACGAGGCAGTACTTC CASSKGRKIPTRQYF
TRBJ2-7 TRBD2 NA TRBV6-5 TGTGCCAGCAGTTACTCGGTCCTAGCGGGGACCTACGAGCAGTACTTC CASSYSVLAGTYEQYF
TRBJ1-5 NA NA TRBV4-1 TGCGCCAGCAGCCAAGACCGGGGGGGAAGCAATCAGCCCCAGCATTTT CASSQDRGGSNQPQHF
TRBJ2-1 NA NA TRBV9 TGTGCCAGCAGCTCGAGGCAGGGAACCTACAATGAGCAGTTCTTC CASSSRQGTYNEQFF
TRBJ2-1 TRBD2 once TRBV19 TGTGCCAGTAGTCCGGTGGTGGCTAGCGGGACGAGCTCCTACAATGAGCAGTTCTTC CASSPVVASGTSSYNEQFF
TRBJ2-7 NA NA TRBV6-6 TGTGCCGCAGCCCGGGGACCCTCCGAGCAGTACTTC CAAARGPSEQYF
TRBJ2-7 TRBD2 NA TRBV11-2 TGTGCCAGCAGCTTAGGGGGGAGCGGGAGGCGCGAGCAGTACTTC CASSLGGSGRREQYF
TRBJ2-7 NA NA TRBV29-1 TGCAGCGTCGCTAAGGACGAGCAGTACTTC CSVAKDEQYF
TRBJ2-3 NA NA TRBV25-1 TGTGCCAGCAGCGCCGCGACAGATACGCAGTATTTT CASSAATDTQYF
TRBJ2-3 NA NA TRBV5-4 TGTGCCAGCAGCTTGGACTGGACAGATACGCAGTATTTT CASSLDWTDTQYF
TRBJ2-7 NA NA TRBV21-1 TGTGCCAGCAGCAAAGGGCAGCGGGAGGGCTCTTACCCAAGCTACGAGCAGTACTTC CASSKGQREGSYPSYEQYF
TRBJ1-3 NA NA TRBV5-4 TGTGCCAGCAGCTTACGACCGGGCCGAAGCTCTGGAAACACCATATATTTT CASSLRPGRSSGNTIYF
TRBJ2-3 TRBD2 NA TRBV18 TGTGCCAGCTCATCCCTGGGACTAGCGGGACTGCAGGCAGATACGCAGTATTTT CASSSLGLAGLQADTQYF
TRBJ1-5 TRBD1 NA TRBV7-9 TGTGCCAGCAGCCCTTCGGACAGGGCCAGCAATCAGCCCCAGCATTTT CASSPSDRASNQPQHF
TRBJ2-2 NA NA TRBV19 TGTGCCAGTAGTATGTGGACCGGGGAGCTGTTTTTT CASSMWTGELFF
TRBJ2-2 NA once TRBV7-9 TGTGCCAGCATCCCAGGACACATATCGTCGAACACCGGGGAGCTGTTTTTT CASIPGHISSNTGELFF
TRBJ2-1 NA NA TRBV5-1 TGCGCCAGCAGCTTGTCGCCGGGGAATGAGCAGTTCTTC CASSLSPGNEQFF
TRBJ1-1 NA once TRBV2 TGTGCCAGCACGAAGAAGAACACTGAAGCTTTCTTT CASTKKNTEAFF
TRBJ2-7 TRBD1 NA TRBV5-4 TGTGCCAGCAGAATCGACAGGGGAAAGAACGAGCAGTACTTC CASRIDRGKNEQYF
TRBJ1-5 NA once TRBV28 TGTGCCAGCAGTTTCGGCAGGGTGGTTCAGCCCCAGCATTTT CASSFGRVVQPQHF
TRBJ2-7 NA NA TRBV11-3 TGTGCCAGCAGCTTCGCCGGGAACCCCCCCACCTACGAGCAGTACTTC CASSFAGNPPTYEQYF
TRBJ2-5 NA NA TRBV7-6 TGTGCCAGCAGCTTGGCATCAAAAGGGACCCAGTACTTC CASSLASKGTQYF
TRBJ2-7 NA NA TRBV4-1 TGCGCCAGCGGCCTGACCGGGAGCTTCAACGAGCAGTACTTC CASGLTGSFNEQYF
TRBJ1-1 TRBD1 NA TRBV27 TGTGCCAGCAGTAAGGGGGCTGGGAACACTGAAGCTTTCTTT CASSKGAGNTEAFF
TRBJ1-4 NA NA TRBV27 TGTGCCAGCAGCCGAGGTGTGAGGCTGGGTGAAAAACTGTTTTTT CASSRGVRLGEKLFF
TRBJ2-7 NA NA TRBV30 TGTGCCTGGACGGGGGCCCACGAGCAGTACTTC CAWTGAHEQYF
TRBJ1-5 TRBD1 once TRBV30 TGTGCCTGGAGTGTACGCAGGGGGAGTAATCAGCCCCAGCATTTT CAWSVRRGSNQPQHF
TRBJ2-2 NA NA TRBV7-6 TGTGCCAGCAGCTTAGACGTAGCTAGTGACGGGGAGCTGTTTTTT CASSLDVASDGELFF
TRBJ1-1 NA NA TRBV4-1 TGCGCCAGCAGTCCGACAGAACTGAACACTGAAGCTTTCTTT CASSPTELNTEAFF
TRBJ1-5 TRBD1 NA TRBV6-6 TGTGCCAGCAGAGAGGGACAGGGCAATCAGCCCCAGCATTTT CASREGQGNQPQHF
TRBJ2-5 NA NA TRBV18 TGTGCCAGCTCACCACGGAGCCAAGAGACCCAGTACTTC CASSPRSQETQYF
TRBJ1-5 NA NA TRBV7-2 TGTGCCAGCAGCTTAGATCCTAATCAGCCCCAGCATTTT CASSLDPNQPQHF
TRBJ2-3 NA NA TRBV5-1 TGCGCCAGCAGCTTGATTGGAAGCGGTAAGGGCACAGATACGCAGTATTTT CASSLIGSGKGTDTQYF
TRBJ2-4 NA NA TRBV19 TGTGCCAGTAGTATGGGGACCATTCAGTACTTC CASSMGTIQYF
TRBJ2-7 TRBD2 once TRBV7-8 TGTGCCAGCAGCTCCAACCCGCGGGAGGGCCTAGGGGAGCAGTACTTC CASSSNPREGLGEQYF
TRBJ2-5 NA NA TRBV7-9 TGTGCCAGCAGCTTAGATGGGGCCCGGCCCCAACAAGAGACCCAGTACTTC CASSLDGARPQQETQYF
TRBJ2-1 NA NA TRBV7-6 TGTGCCAGCAGTCGACAAACAAAGCAGTTCTTC CASSRQTKQFF
TRBJ1-2 NA once TRBV7-2 TGTGCCAGCAGCTCCCTCACCGTGTATGGCTACACCTTC CASSSLTVYGYTF